This record covers a single T cell receptor (beta chain). The antigen it binds to is not known. No base quality values were provided; no much bigger clone lies one nucleotide off. The sample originates from a study of blood T cell repertoires in COVID-19 (dated by TCRdb to the early 2020s). A note on the overall study: Collaborator samples came from the United States, Italy and Spain and covered acute and convalescent phases of COVID-19. The material from the prospective study consisted of cDNA or gDNA derived from T cells, B-cell-depleted T cells, or PBMCs. Subjects who had been exposed to COVID-19, were actively infected with it, or had recovered from it provided the deeply sampled blood TCRbeta repertoires that made up the dataset. The repertoires were made available in a free public database intended to serve as a resource for research on the immune response to SARS-CoV-2. Samples were obtained from the ongoing ImmuneRACE study (first 160 participants) and from 1,200 or so subjects provided by 6 global collaborators. Sample metadata almost always included a de-identified subject ID, COVID-19 status, age in years and sex. Where available, HLA class I and class II types were obtained from metadata supplied by the sample provider rather than from assay-based typing.

Based on the germline V gene, the CDR1 and CDR2 sequences are KGHSH and LQKENI. The CDR3 runs 14 residues from the cysteine to the phenylalanine. Kept here is only the CDR3 DNA, which spans 42 bases and is read in frame from base 1. V and J lose 0 bases and 9 bases, and a span of 12 bases separates them. TCRbeta CDR3 regions were amplified from genomic DNA by means of the immunoSEQ Assay, a bias-controlled multiplex PCR. Per the source publication's procedure: The number of nucleated cells in each sample was estimated by amplification of reference gene primers within the assay. To quantify the absolute abundance of each unique TCRbeta CDR3 rearrangement, sequence reads were collapsed and filtered. For each sample, productive Simpson clonality was calculated as the square root of Simpson's diversity index across productive rearrangements. The table comes from immuneACCESS by way of TCRdb, which keeps in-frame sequences with V and J called. Part of the clones is missing from these tables; in studies checked, under half for an unresolved V gene and the rest for unknown reasons. V and J calls plus clone size are reproduced from that table; the DNA served to infer D and trimming. The sample includes about 68,000 clones, with 80% to 90% observed a single time. 2.7% of the sample goes to the ten largest clones.

Collaborating institutions collected whole blood in K2EDTA tubes following their own protocols. Collaborator samples were shipped for TCRbeta analysis as frozen whole blood, isolated PBMCs, or DNA extracted from either sample type. The paper's findings and limits, for the study overall: Clinical and demographic metadata were provided uncurated, with the amount varying by source and participant.

In this chain, TRBV18 is recombined with TRBJ2-1; TRBD2 could be the D gene, as 5 bases match. The sequenced sample was peripheral blood. The origin of this receptor is a man aged 45-60 years with acute or convalescent COVID-19. The encoded CDR3 is CASSPPGGFLEQFF. The bases are TGTGCCAGCTCACCACCGGGCGGGTTTCTTGAGCAGTTCTTC.